This T cell receptor beta chain was found in a study of blood T cells in healthy people across ages. Regarding the study as a whole: Age showed a roughly linear inverse relationship with TCR beta diversity per million T cells.

Worth noting for this clonotype: What it binds is unknown.

Together with a sample-barcoded 5' primer, a J-beta primer mix was included in a second PCR lasting about 6 to 11 cycles. MiXCR, run by TCRdb on the 5' RACE reads, gives a single entry per CDR3 protein. The table has some 800,000 distinct CDR3 sequences, 25% seen once. The CDR3 spans 18 residues. Germline CDR1 and CDR2: LGHNA and YNFKEQ. J gave up 5 bases and V 0 bases, and 10 bases lay outside the gene matches. The same specimen was also included in a second study, on T cells of mothers and their children. In that study: Related and unrelated pairs show similar shaping of TCR recombination output by thymic selection.

Input material: blood. The receptor was isolated from a boy aged 5 to 17 in good health. This chain joins TRBV4-2 and TRBJ1-4, with TRBD1 matching over 9 bases. DNA for the CDR3: TGTGCCAGCAGCCAAGAGGGTAAAGTTGGGACAGGGAATGAAAAACTGTTTTTT. As protein: CASSQEGKVGTGNEKLFF.